What follows are 27 T cell receptor beta chains derived from one specimen sequenced in a study of identical twins. TCRdb processed the 5' RACE reads anew with MiXCR; each CDR3 protein has one entry. This repertoire shows roughly 250,000 distinct CDR3 sequences, roughly an eighth found once; its top ten account for around 9.5%. Sequenced sample: memory (CD45RO+) T cells sorted from blood. All receptors derive from a woman between 18 and 30 years old in good health.

This clonotype has a count of ten or more. V and J are TRBV10-3 and TRBJ2-2; a weak D match, TRBD1 (5 bases). In germline, CDR1 is ENHRY, CDR2 SYGVKD. The CDR3 has 13 amino acids. V was shortened by 11 bases and J by 3 bases, with 13 bases between the two germline ends. The CDR3 loop reads CAVGQDYTGELFF. The CDR3 DNA follows: TGTGCCGTCGGACAAGACTACACCGGGGAGCTGTTTTTT.

This clonotype has a handful of counts. The V call is TRBV12-3 or TRBV12-4, the J call TRBJ2-2, with 11 bases aligning to TRBD2. The CDR3 length is 16 residues. Trimming took 6 bases from V and 5 from J; bases not matched to a gene: 8. In DNA, the CDR3 is TGTGCCAGCAGCCGGACACTAGCGGGGGTAACCGGGGAGCTGTTTTTT. Translation gives CASSRTLAGVTGELFF.

This clonotype was observed a few times. The chain carries TRBV20-1 and TRBJ1-2; D possibly corresponds to TRBD1 (5 bases). The CDR3 loop spans 13 amino acids. In germline, CDR1 is DFQATT, CDR2 SNEGSKA (reference sequence). V lost 7 bases to trimming and J lost 3 bases, with 15 bases between them. CDR3 region: CSVPRRGDYGYTF. CDR3 nucleotide sequence: TGCAGTGTCCCCCGTCGGGGGGACTATGGCTACACCTTC.

The table lists this clonotype with a few counts. The V gene is TRBV5-1, the J gene TRBJ2-2, with TRBD2 identical over 12 bases. This CDR3 spans 16 amino acids. Trimming cost V 4 bases and J 5 bases; bases outside gene matches: 6. Germline loops: CDR1 SGHRS, CDR2 YFSETQ. The CDR3 DNA follows: TGCGCCAGCAGCCCACTGACTAGCGGGAGTACCGGGGAGCTGTTTTTT. This sequence encodes CASSPLTSGSTGELFF.

This clonotype was counted many times. The germline gene is not matched at one end of the junction; a read error may be the cause. The chain links TRBV7-2 to TRBJ2-3, with D perhaps matching TRBD2 (5 bases). CDR3 length equals 13 residues. CDR1 is SGHTA and CDR2 is FQGNSA in the germline V gene. The CDR3 region has the DNA TGTGCCAGCAGTTTAGCGATCACAGATACGCAGTATTTT. Its protein product is CASSLAITDTQYF.

This clonotype has more than one count but fewer than ten. The chain has TRBV11-2 and TRBJ2-3; no clear D. Trimming removed 6 bases from V and 8 bases from J, with 12 bases in between. Germline V CDR1 and CDR2: SGHAT, FQNNGV. This CDR3 comprises 12 residues. The CDR3 loop is CASRSQPATQYF. The CDR3 coding sequence is TGTGCCAGCAGGTCTCAGCCTGCTACGCAGTATTTT.

In its sample, this clonotype was seen many times. V and J are TRBV18 and TRBJ2-1; TRBD2 is a possible D gene (5 bases). CDR3 length: 16 amino acids. Germline V gives CDR1 KGHSH, CDR2 LQKENI. Trimming stripped 4 bases from V and 0 bases from J, with 13 bases between. CDR3 residues: CASSLKTGSSYNEQFF. DNA for the CDR3: TGTGCCAGCTCACTAAAGACGGGGAGCTCCTACAATGAGCAGTTCTTC.

The V call is TRBV7-9, the J call TRBJ2-2; 14 bases line up with TRBD2. CDR3 length: 16 residues. With V trimmed by 5 bases and J by 5 bases, 4 bases remained unmatched. Germline values: CDR1 SEHNR, CDR2 FQNEAQ (reference sequence). This CDR3 reads CASSPRTSGRTGELFF. As DNA, the CDR3 is TGTGCCAGCAGCCCAAGGACTAGCGGGAGGACCGGGGAGCTGTTTTTT. Filled out from reference TRBV7-9 and TRBJ2-2, the complete variable domain reads DTGVSQNPRHKITKRGQNVTFRCDPISEHNRLYWYRQTLGQGPEFLTYFQNEAQLEKSRLLSDRFSAERPKGSFSTLEIQRTEQGDSAMYLCASSPRTSGRTGELFFGEGSRLTVL.

This clonotype came up a few times. The V and J genes are TRBV7-9 and TRBJ1-1; no clear D gene. The CDR3 has 14 amino acids. V lost 3 bases and J 4 bases, leaving 12 bases between the germline ends. Per the germline V gene, CDR1 is SEHNR and CDR2 is FQNEAQ (reference sequence). CDR3 region: CASSLSGEGTEAFF. In DNA, the CDR3 is TGTGCCAGCAGCTTGAGTGGTGAAGGCACTGAAGCTTTCTTT.

The rearrangement uses TRBV6-1 and TRBJ2-1; 14 bases agree with TRBD2. Trimming at V came to 6 bases and at J to 8 bases, leaving 9 bases not matched to a gene. CDR1 and CDR2 from the germline V gene are MNHNS and SASEGT. This CDR3 region has 16 residues. CDR3 in amino acids: CASSGLAGGQGYEQFF. Here the CDR3 DNA reads TGTGCCAGCAGCGGACTAGCGGGAGGTCAAGGCTATGAGCAGTTCTTC.

The genes are TRBV20-1 and TRBJ2-3; tentative D call: TRBD2 (5 bases). Trimming shortened V by 6 bases and J by 6 bases, and 10 bases separated the two germline ends. Germline-derived CDR1 and CDR2 are DFQATT and SNEGSKA (reference sequence). CDR3 length: 11 residues. CDR3 in DNA: TGCAGTGCCGGAGCGGCGGATACGCAGTATTTT. Its translation: CSAGAADTQYF.

This chain joins TRBV20-1 and TRBJ2-7; TRBD2 agrees at 13 bases. After removal of 3 bases from V and 3 bases from J, the junction contained 2 bases not matched to a gene. Germline assignment: CDR1 DFQATT and CDR2 SNEGSKA (reference sequence). The CDR3 has 14 amino acids. The CDR3 nucleotides are TGCAGTGCTAGGTGGACTAGCGGGGGCTACGAGCAGTACTTC. Protein: CSARWTSGGYEQYF.

This clonotype has just a few counts. J is TRBJ2-7 and V is TRBV20-1, with D perhaps matching TRBD1 (6 bases). Trimming removed 6 bases from V and 3 bases from J, with 15 bases in between. This CDR3 region has 13 residues. From germline, CDR1 is DFQATT and CDR2 SNEGSKA (reference sequence). The CDR3 nucleotides read TGCAGTGCCTACCGGGACACCCACTACGAGCAGTACTTC. This sequence encodes CSAYRDTHYEQYF.

This clonotype has a handful of counts. This chain links TRBV3-1 with TRBJ2-1, with D unclear. Trimming removed 1 base at V and 2 bases at J, with 9 bases between. The CDR3 totals 15 residues. The germline CDR1 and CDR2 sequences are LGHDT and YNNKEL (reference sequence). This CDR3 reads CASSQVPNTYNEQFF. The CDR3 region has the DNA TGTGCCAGCAGCCAAGTTCCCAACACCTACAATGAGCAGTTCTTC.

The gene calls are TRBV2 and TRBJ2-7, with D maybe TRBD1 (6 bases). Between the trimmed V and J ends, which lost 9 bases and 5 bases, there was a span of 14 bases. This CDR3 has 12 residues. Germline V gene data show CDR1 as SNHLY and CDR2 as FYNNEI. As DNA, the CDR3 is TGTGCCAGGAGAAAACAGGGACACGAGCAGTACTTC. It is translated as CARRKQGHEQYF.

J is TRBJ2-2 and V is TRBV20-1; 8 positions match TRBD2. Per the germline V gene, CDR1 is DFQATT and CDR2 is SNEGSKA (reference sequence). J lost 7 bases, V lost 2 bases, and 12 bases had no gene match. The CDR3 contains 16 residues. The CDR3, as DNA: TGCAGTGCTAGATTAACCGGGAGGGCCGCCGACGGGGAGCTGTTTTTT. Protein sequence: CSARLTGRAADGELFF.

This clonotype was counted ten times or more. The rearrangement joins TRBV7-9 to TRBJ2-1; D is undetermined. CDR3 length: 14 residues. CDR1 and CDR2 (germline): SEHNR, FQNEAQ (reference sequence). The ends were cut back, 5 bases at V and 5 bases at J, with 13 bases in the middle. CDR3 DNA: TGTGCCAGCAGCCCCAGTTCAGTTCACAATGAGCAGTTCTTC. Translation: CASSPSSVHNEQFF.

This clonotype appeared a few times. This chain links TRBV19 with TRBJ2-1; possibly TRBD1 for D (5 bases). The CDR3 contains 13 residues. Germline CDR1 is LNHDA and CDR2 is SQIVND (reference sequence). V shed 4 bases and J shed 4 bases, with 8 bases lying between them. For the CDR3, the DNA is TGTGCCAGTAGTACCCAGGGTTACAATGAGCAGTTCTTC. Encoded protein: CASSTQGYNEQFF. Filled out from reference TRBV19 and TRBJ2-1, the complete variable domain reads DGGITQSPKYLFRKEGQNVTLSCEQNLNHDAMYWYRQDPGQGLRLIYYSQIVNDFQKGDIAEGYSVSREKKESFPLTVTSAQKNPTAFYLCASSTQGYNEQFFGPGTRLTVL.

This clonotype was observed a handful of times. V gene TRBV6-1 combines with J gene TRBJ1-5; D is undetermined. Germline V CDR1 and CDR2: MNHNS, SASEGT. The CDR3 is made up of 16 amino acids. V lost 6 bases to trimming and J lost 5 bases, with 20 bases between them. CDR3 sequence (DNA): TGTGCCAGCAGGAAAGACACCACTGCTCGAGATCAGCCCCAGCATTTT. Translating it yields CASRKDTTARDQPQHF.

This clonotype was counted only a few times. The rearrangement links TRBV10-3 to TRBJ1-1; D is unclear. V shed 2 bases and J shed 1 base, with 11 bases lying between them. CDR3 length equals 15 residues. CDR1 and CDR2 (germline): ENHRY, SYGVKD. CDR3 region: CAISENPRWNTEAFF. The CDR3 bases are TGTGCCATCAGTGAGAATCCCCGGTGGAACACTGAAGCTTTCTTT.

This clonotype was picked up many times. The J gene is TRBJ1-2, the V gene TRBV19; D perhaps matches TRBD1 (6 bases). The CDR3 covers 13 residues. Trimming shortened V by 2 bases and J by 8 bases, and 12 bases separated the two germline ends. Germline CDR1 reads LNHDA; CDR2 reads SQIVND (reference sequence). The CDR3 here is CASSIIRGDGYTF. CDR3 DNA sequence: TGTGCCAGTAGTATAATAAGGGGGGACGGCTACACCTTC.

The V call is TRBV20-1, the J call TRBJ1-1, with 9 bases identical to TRBD1. Germline V lookup: CDR1 DFQATT, CDR2 SNEGSKA (reference sequence). CDR3 length equals 14 residues. CDR3 bases: TGCAGCGTGGTACAGGGGGCTTTTGGCACTGAAGCTTTCTTT. Protein: CSVVQGAFGTEAFF.

This clonotype was recorded a few times. This chain uses TRBV9 with TRBJ2-3, with 7 bases fitting TRBD2. Germline assignment: CDR1 SGDLS and CDR2 YYNGEE. The CDR3 is made up of 15 amino acids. J was trimmed by 5 bases and V by 4 bases; bases with no gene match: 10. CDR3 region: CASSSRGAGLDTQYF. CDR3 DNA: TGTGCCAGCAGCTCTAGGGGAGCGGGACTAGATACGCAGTATTTT.

The chain joins TRBV10-3 to TRBJ2-2; no clear D. Germline loops: CDR1 ENHRY, CDR2 SYGVKD. CDR3 length: 15 residues. V was cut by 0 bases and J by 1 base, with 6 bases left in between. CDR3 protein: CAISESYGNTGELFF. DNA for the CDR3: TGTGCCATCAGTGAGTCGTATGGGAACACCGGGGAGCTGTTTTTT.

This clonotype turned up a few times. The chain uses TRBV15 and TRBJ2-1; 8 bases agree with TRBD2. Per the germline V gene, CDR1 is LNHNV and CDR2 is YYDKDF (reference sequence). CDR3 length: 17 residues. Losses at the gene ends were 3 bases for V and 7 bases for J; bases not matched to a gene: 14. The CDR3: CATSRRAWTSTSNEQFF. The CDR3 DNA is TGTGCCACCAGCAGGAGGGCCTGGACTAGCACATCGAATGAGCAGTTCTTC.

V gene TRBV3-1 combines with J gene TRBJ1-1, with a tentative D call TRBD1 (5 bases). V lost 3 bases and J 1 base, leaving 12 bases between the germline ends. Germline assignment: CDR1 LGHDT and CDR2 YNNKEL (reference sequence). The CDR3 runs to 15 residues. CDR3 in DNA: TGTGCCAGCAGCCACCCTGTCCAGGGGAACACTGAAGCTTTCTTT. Protein product: CASSHPVQGNTEAFF.

This clonotype was observed a handful of times. The rearrangement joins TRBV6-2 or TRBV6-3 to TRBJ2-1, with D perhaps given as TRBD1 or TRBD2 (5 bases each). With 5 bases removed from V and 5 bases from J, the gap between germline ends came to 7 bases. CDR3 length equals 12 residues. Germline-derived CDR1 and CDR2 are MNHEY and SVGEGT. Written as DNA, the CDR3 is TGTGCCAGCAGTAGGGACCACAATGAGCAGTTCTTC. Its protein is CASSRDHNEQFF.